These T cell receptor beta chains were read from a single sample in a study of beta chain features in type 1 diabetes. Assay used: immunoSEQ multiplex PCR; TCRdb lists only in-frame clones, some missing. The table has 500,000 to 650,000 clones, over 10% seen once. Sequenced material: naive CD4+ T cells from blood. The receptors were gathered from a man aged 25-45 years with type 1 diabetes. The CDR3 runs from the conserved cysteine through the conserved F or W. Each record gives: D gene, CDR3 length, V gene, clone size, J gene, CDR3 DNA, CDR3 protein. A D gene is named only where the DNA matches it firmly. Part of the rows lack a size; the others show once, few, many or a class for expanded clones.

d_gene: -
len: 14
v_gene: TRBV11-2
abundance: -
j_gene: TRBJ2-5
CDR3nt: TGTGCCAGCAGGGCAAAGGTGGATATGGAGACCCAGTACTTC
CDR3aa: CASRAKVDMETQYF

d_gene: -
len: 15
v_gene: TRBV4-2
abundance: few
j_gene: TRBJ1-5
CDR3nt: TGTGCCAGCAGCCAAGATAGGGTGGGTTATCAGCCCCAGCATTTT
CDR3aa: CASSQDRVGYQPQHF

d_gene: -
len: 11
v_gene: TRBV19
abundance: -
j_gene: TRBJ2-7
CDR3nt: TGTGCCAGTAGTCAAGGCTACGAGCAGTACTTC
CDR3aa: CASSQGYEQYF

d_gene: -
len: 14
v_gene: TRBV18
abundance: -
j_gene: TRBJ1-4
CDR3nt: TGTGCCAGCTCACCAGGGACCTGGGATGAAAAACTGTTTTTT
CDR3aa: CASSPGTWDEKLFF

d_gene: -
len: 13
v_gene: TRBV5-6
abundance: -
j_gene: TRBJ1-2
CDR3nt: TGTGCCAGCAGCACCGACAATCTCTATGGCTACACCTTC
CDR3aa: CASSTDNLYGYTF

d_gene: -
len: 14
v_gene: TRBV6-4
abundance: -
j_gene: TRBJ1-2
CDR3nt: TGTGCCAGCAGTGCTACCAGGGAAGACTATGGCTACACCTTC
CDR3aa: CASSATREDYGYTF

d_gene: -
len: 13
v_gene: TRBV5-1
abundance: -
j_gene: TRBJ2-7
CDR3nt: TGCGCCAGCAGCCAAGGGACCAACTACGAGCAGTACTTC
CDR3aa: CASSQGTNYEQYF

d_gene: -
len: 14
v_gene: TRBV4-1
abundance: few
j_gene: TRBJ1-6
CDR3nt: TGCGCCAGCAGCCTTACCCGGGAGGGCGATCCCCTCCACTTT
CDR3aa: CASSLTREGDPLHF

d_gene: -
len: 17
v_gene: TRBV18
abundance: few
j_gene: TRBJ1-4
CDR3nt: TGTGCCAGCTCACCACGCCGAAACCGGGACACAAATGAAAAACTGTTTTTT
CDR3aa: CASSPRRNRDTNEKLFF

d_gene: -
len: 15
v_gene: TRBV9
abundance: few
j_gene: TRBJ1-2
CDR3nt: TGTGCCAGCAGCCCAGGGGAGTCATTGTCCGATGGCTACACCTTC
CDR3aa: CASSPGESLSDGYTF

d_gene: -
len: 11
v_gene: TRBV30
abundance: few
j_gene: TRBJ2-7
CDR3nt: TGTGCCTGGAGTCCAAGCTACGAGCAGTACTTC
CDR3aa: CAWSPSYEQYF

d_gene: -
len: 15
v_gene: TRBV5-4
abundance: few
j_gene: TRBJ2-1
CDR3nt: TGTGCCAGCAGCTTGGGGGGGGACCGGACGGTTGAGCAGTTCTTC
CDR3aa: CASSLGGDRTVEQFF

d_gene: TRBD2
len: 16
v_gene: TRBV25-1
abundance: few
j_gene: TRBJ2-3
CDR3nt: TGTGCCAGCAGTGAATTCGCGACTAGCGGGGCAGATACGCAGTATTTT
CDR3aa: CASSEFATSGADTQYF

d_gene: -
len: 14
v_gene: TRBV29-1
abundance: -
j_gene: TRBJ2-7
CDR3nt: TGCAGCGCCTACTTGGCTATTACAGGCAACGAGCAGTACTTC
CDR3aa: CSAYLAITGNEQYF

d_gene: -
len: 15
v_gene: TRBV6-5
abundance: -
j_gene: TRBJ1-4
CDR3nt: TGTGCCAGCAGAGATACAGTGGGGGCTAATGAAAAACTGTTTTTT
CDR3aa: CASRDTVGANEKLFF

d_gene: TRBD2
len: 16
v_gene: TRBV10-3
abundance: -
j_gene: TRBJ2-1
CDR3nt: TGTGCCATCAGTGAGGTCACTAGCGGGGTTTACAATGAGCAGTTCTTC
CDR3aa: CAISEVTSGVYNEQFF

d_gene: -
len: 15
v_gene: TRBV11-3
abundance: few
j_gene: TRBJ2-1
CDR3nt: TGTGCCAGCAGCTTAGGGGATAGCTCCTACAATGAGCAGTTCTTC
CDR3aa: CASSLGDSSYNEQFF

d_gene: -
len: 12
v_gene: TRBV19
abundance: -
j_gene: TRBJ1-1
CDR3nt: TGTGCCAGTAGTGGAGGGAGGACTGAAGCTTTCTTT
CDR3aa: CASSGGRTEAFF

d_gene: -
len: 16
v_gene: TRBV9
abundance: -
j_gene: TRBJ2-2
CDR3nt: TGTGCCAGCAGCGTACGTGCAACAGGATTCACCGGGGAGCTGTTTTTT
CDR3aa: CASSVRATGFTGELFF

d_gene: -
len: 15
v_gene: TRBV2
abundance: -
j_gene: TRBJ1-2
CDR3nt: TGTGCCAGCAACTTACAGGGTAGCCCTAACTATGGCTACACCTTC
CDR3aa: CASNLQGSPNYGYTF

d_gene: -
len: 13
v_gene: TRBV29-1
abundance: -
j_gene: TRBJ2-1
CDR3nt: TGCAGCGTTGAAAGGGGCAGGGTGGATGAGCAGTTCTTC
CDR3aa: CSVERGRVDEQFF

d_gene: TRBD1
len: 15
v_gene: TRBV7-9
abundance: -
j_gene: TRBJ2-1
CDR3nt: TGTGCCAGCAGCTTAGGGGACAGGGACTACAATGAGCAGTTCTTC
CDR3aa: CASSLGDRDYNEQFF

d_gene: -
len: 11
v_gene: TRBV7-9
abundance: few
j_gene: TRBJ1-1
CDR3nt: TGTGCCAGCAGCTTACCAGATGAAGCTTTCTTT
CDR3aa: CASSLPDEAFF

d_gene: -
len: 14
v_gene: TRBV7-9
abundance: -
j_gene: TRBJ1-2
CDR3nt: TGTGCCAGCAGCTTAGATCTCAGGAACTATGGCTACACCTTC
CDR3aa: CASSLDLRNYGYTF

d_gene: TRBD2
len: 16
v_gene: TRBV6-5
abundance: -
j_gene: TRBJ2-1
CDR3nt: TGTGCCAGCAGTTGGGCCCGGGGGGGCCGATTCCATGAGCAGTTCTTC
CDR3aa: CASSWARGGRFHEQFF

d_gene: -
len: 13
v_gene: TRBV28
abundance: many
j_gene: TRBJ2-6
CDR3nt: TGTGCCAGCAGGGACTCTGGGGCCAACGTCCTGACTTTC
CDR3aa: CASRDSGANVLTF

d_gene: -
len: 13
v_gene: TRBV7-2
abundance: -
j_gene: TRBJ1-2
CDR3nt: TGTGCCAGCAGCTTAGGCAAGGGCTATGGCTACACCTTC
CDR3aa: CASSLGKGYGYTF

d_gene: -
len: 12
v_gene: TRBV29-1
abundance: -
j_gene: TRBJ2-7
CDR3nt: TGCAGCGTAGAAAAACCGGGCACCGAGCAGTACTTC
CDR3aa: CSVEKPGTEQYF

d_gene: TRBD1
len: 12
v_gene: TRBV28
abundance: -
j_gene: TRBJ1-2
CDR3nt: TGTGCCAGTAGCAGGGGGGATTATGGCTACACCTTC
CDR3aa: CASSRGDYGYTF

d_gene: -
len: 16
v_gene: TRBV5-1
abundance: few
j_gene: TRBJ2-4
CDR3nt: TGCGCCAGCAGCTTGGGCCGCTCCTTAGCCAAAAACATTCAGTACTTC
CDR3aa: CASSLGRSLAKNIQYF

d_gene: -
len: 15
v_gene: TRBV27
abundance: -
j_gene: TRBJ1-5
CDR3nt: TGTGCCAGCAGTTTATCGAGCAGGGGTATCAAGCCCCAGCATTTT
CDR3aa: CASSLSSRGIKPQHF

d_gene: TRBD2
len: 15
v_gene: TRBV11-2
abundance: -
j_gene: TRBJ2-7
CDR3nt: TGTGCCAGCGCCCCGGGACTAGCCTTCTCCTACGAGCAGTACTTC
CDR3aa: CASAPGLAFSYEQYF

d_gene: -
len: 17
v_gene: TRBV19
abundance: many
j_gene: TRBJ1-2
CDR3nt: TGTGCCAGTAGTATGTTTGAAGGAGGTCAGGGTGAATATGGCTACACCTTC
CDR3aa: CASSMFEGGQGEYGYTF

d_gene: -
len: 12
v_gene: TRBV29-1
abundance: few
j_gene: TRBJ1-2
CDR3nt: TGCAGCGTCCGAGACGACGGGGATGGCTACACCTTC
CDR3aa: CSVRDDGDGYTF

d_gene: -
len: 15
v_gene: TRBV7-8
abundance: -
j_gene: TRBJ2-7
CDR3nt: TGTGCCAGCAGCTTCGGCGTTCCCTCTCCGTACGAGCAGTACTTC
CDR3aa: CASSFGVPSPYEQYF

d_gene: -
len: 12
v_gene: TRBV30
abundance: few
j_gene: TRBJ1-3
CDR3nt: TGTGCCTGGAGTCCAGGGGGAAACACCATATATTTT
CDR3aa: CAWSPGGNTIYF

d_gene: -
len: 12
v_gene: TRBV5-8
abundance: -
j_gene: TRBJ1-2
CDR3nt: TGTGCCAGCAGCTACCAGGGGCCTGGCTACACCTTC
CDR3aa: CASSYQGPGYTF

d_gene: TRBD2
len: 15
v_gene: TRBV13
abundance: -
j_gene: TRBJ2-5
CDR3nt: TGTGCCAGCAGCCCCGTGCGGGGGGCACAAGAGACCCAGTACTTC
CDR3aa: CASSPVRGAQETQYF

d_gene: -
len: 14
v_gene: TRBV28
abundance: -
j_gene: TRBJ2-2
CDR3nt: TGTGCCAGCAGTTTACCCCAAAGGGGCGGGGAGCTGTTTTTT
CDR3aa: CASSLPQRGGELFF

d_gene: -
len: 14
v_gene: TRBV5-8
abundance: few
j_gene: TRBJ1-1
CDR3nt: TGTGCCAGCAGCTTGATGGGGAGGAACACTGAAGCTTTCTTT
CDR3aa: CASSLMGRNTEAFF

d_gene: TRBD1
len: 14
v_gene: TRBV7-2
abundance: -
j_gene: TRBJ1-1
CDR3nt: TGTGCCAGCACCCGGACAGGGACGAACACTGAAGCTTTCTTT
CDR3aa: CASTRTGTNTEAFF

d_gene: -
len: 13
v_gene: TRBV7-2
abundance: few
j_gene: TRBJ1-2
CDR3nt: TGTGCCAGCAGCCCAGGACGGCCCTATGGCTACACCTTC
CDR3aa: CASSPGRPYGYTF

d_gene: TRBD2
len: 15
v_gene: TRBV28
abundance: -
j_gene: TRBJ2-1
CDR3nt: TGTGCCAGCAGTTTATACCCGGGGGGGCCGGATGAGCAGTTCTTC
CDR3aa: CASSLYPGGPDEQFF

d_gene: -
len: 14
v_gene: TRBV7-9
abundance: -
j_gene: TRBJ1-2
CDR3nt: TGTGCCAGCGGGGAACAGGGCGACGGGACTGGCTACACCTTC
CDR3aa: CASGEQGDGTGYTF

d_gene: TRBD1
len: 15
v_gene: TRBV6-1
abundance: -
j_gene: TRBJ2-1
CDR3nt: TGTGCCAGCAGTTCCGGACAGGGGGCAGGTAATGAGCAGTTCTTC
CDR3aa: CASSSGQGAGNEQFF

d_gene: -
len: 16
v_gene: TRBV25-1
abundance: few
j_gene: TRBJ1-6
CDR3nt: TGTGCCAGCAGTGATTCCCAGACAGCACCTCTTTCACCCCTCCACTTT
CDR3aa: CASSDSQTAPLSPLHF

d_gene: -
len: 16
v_gene: TRBV30
abundance: -
j_gene: TRBJ1-4
CDR3nt: TGTGCCTGGCAATTCGGGACTTCCACGTCTAATGAAAAACTGTTTTTT
CDR3aa: CAWQFGTSTSNEKLFF

d_gene: TRBD2
len: 15
v_gene: TRBV7-2
abundance: few
j_gene: TRBJ2-7
CDR3nt: TGTGCCAGCAGCTTCACTAGCGGGGGAATCTACGAGCAGTACTTC
CDR3aa: CASSFTSGGIYEQYF

d_gene: TRBD1
len: 14
v_gene: TRBV11-2
abundance: once
j_gene: TRBJ1-2
CDR3nt: TGTGCCAGCAGCCGGACGACAGGGGACTATGGCTACACCTTC
CDR3aa: CASSRTTGDYGYTF

d_gene: -
len: 14
v_gene: TRBV11-2
abundance: few
j_gene: TRBJ2-5
CDR3nt: TGTGCCAGCAGCGCCAACGTTTTAAAAGAGACCCAGTACTTC
CDR3aa: CASSANVLKETQYF

d_gene: -
len: 14
v_gene: TRBV7-2
abundance: -
j_gene: TRBJ2-7
CDR3nt: TGTGCCAGCAGCTTAGTGGAGGGGGACTACGAGCAGTACTTC
CDR3aa: CASSLVEGDYEQYF

d_gene: TRBD1
len: 13
v_gene: TRBV7-3
abundance: -
j_gene: TRBJ1-1
CDR3nt: TGTGCCAGCAGCTTCGGGACAGACACTGAAGCTTTCTTT
CDR3aa: CASSFGTDTEAFF

d_gene: -
len: 12
v_gene: TRBV6-5
abundance: -
j_gene: TRBJ2-7
CDR3nt: TGTGCCAGCAGCGGAGGCTCCTACGAGCAGTACTTC
CDR3aa: CASSGGSYEQYF

d_gene: -
len: 14
v_gene: TRBV21-1
abundance: -
j_gene: TRBJ2-5
CDR3nt: TGTGCCAGCAGCCCCCGGCCTGGCGGGGAGACCCAGTACTTC
CDR3aa: CASSPRPGGETQYF

d_gene: -
len: 14
v_gene: TRBV27
abundance: few
j_gene: TRBJ1-5
CDR3nt: TGTGCCAGCAGGCTACAGGGCGGCAATCAGCCCCAGCATTTT
CDR3aa: CASRLQGGNQPQHF

d_gene: TRBD1
len: 14
v_gene: TRBV30
abundance: few
j_gene: TRBJ2-5
CDR3nt: TGTGCCTGGTCTGCGAAGGGGGCTGGGGAGACCCAGTACTTC
CDR3aa: CAWSAKGAGETQYF